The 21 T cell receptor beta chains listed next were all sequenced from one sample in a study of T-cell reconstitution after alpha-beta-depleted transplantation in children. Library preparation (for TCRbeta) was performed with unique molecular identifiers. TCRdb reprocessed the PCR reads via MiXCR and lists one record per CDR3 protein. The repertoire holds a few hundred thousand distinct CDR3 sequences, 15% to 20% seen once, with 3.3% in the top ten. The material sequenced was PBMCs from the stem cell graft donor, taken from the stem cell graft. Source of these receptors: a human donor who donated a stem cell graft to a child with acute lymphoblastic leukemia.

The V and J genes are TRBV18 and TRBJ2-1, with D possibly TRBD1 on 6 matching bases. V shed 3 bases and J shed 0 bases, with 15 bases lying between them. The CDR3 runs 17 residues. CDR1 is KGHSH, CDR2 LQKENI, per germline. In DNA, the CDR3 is TGTGCCAGCTCACCTAATGTGGGGGCCAGCTCCTACAATGAGCAGTTCTTC. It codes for CASSPNVGASSYNEQFF.

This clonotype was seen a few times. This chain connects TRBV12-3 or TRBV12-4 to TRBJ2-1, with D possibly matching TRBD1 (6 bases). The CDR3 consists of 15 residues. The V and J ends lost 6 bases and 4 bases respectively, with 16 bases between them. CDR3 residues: CASSKDWGPYNEQFF. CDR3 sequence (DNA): TGTGCCAGCAGCAAGGACTGGGGGCCTTACAATGAGCAGTTCTTC.

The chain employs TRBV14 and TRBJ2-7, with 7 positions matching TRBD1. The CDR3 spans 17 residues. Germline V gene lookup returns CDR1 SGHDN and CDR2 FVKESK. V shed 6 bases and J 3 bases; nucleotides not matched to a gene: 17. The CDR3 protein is CASSSRRDGTVYYEQYF. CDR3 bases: TGTGCCAGCAGTTCCCGGAGAGACGGGACAGTATACTACGAGCAGTACTTC.

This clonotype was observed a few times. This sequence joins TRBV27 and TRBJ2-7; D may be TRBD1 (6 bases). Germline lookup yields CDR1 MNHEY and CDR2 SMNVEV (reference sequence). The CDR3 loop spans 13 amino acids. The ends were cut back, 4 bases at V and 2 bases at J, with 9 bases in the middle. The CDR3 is CASSYTGTYEQYF. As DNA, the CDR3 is TGTGCCAGCAGTTATACAGGGACCTACGAGCAGTACTTC.

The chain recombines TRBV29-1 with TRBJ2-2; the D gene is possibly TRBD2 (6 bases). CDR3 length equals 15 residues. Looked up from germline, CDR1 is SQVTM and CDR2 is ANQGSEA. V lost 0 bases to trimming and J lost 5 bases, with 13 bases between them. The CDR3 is CSVEDDPSVTGELFF. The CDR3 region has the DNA TGCAGCGTTGAAGATGATCCTAGCGTAACCGGGGAGCTGTTTTTT.

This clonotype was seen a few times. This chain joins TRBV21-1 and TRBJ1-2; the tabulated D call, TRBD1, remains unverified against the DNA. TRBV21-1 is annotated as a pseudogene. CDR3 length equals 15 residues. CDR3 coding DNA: TGTGCCAGCAGCAAGGTTCCGACAGGGCCAGGGGGCTACACCTTC. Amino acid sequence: CASSKVPTGPGGYTF.

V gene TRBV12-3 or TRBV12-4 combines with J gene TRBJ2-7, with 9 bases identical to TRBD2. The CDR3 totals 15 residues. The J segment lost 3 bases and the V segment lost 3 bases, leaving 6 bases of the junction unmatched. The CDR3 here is CASSFSGSSNYEQYF. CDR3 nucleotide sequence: TGTGCCAGCAGTTTTAGCGGGAGCAGTAACTACGAGCAGTACTTC.

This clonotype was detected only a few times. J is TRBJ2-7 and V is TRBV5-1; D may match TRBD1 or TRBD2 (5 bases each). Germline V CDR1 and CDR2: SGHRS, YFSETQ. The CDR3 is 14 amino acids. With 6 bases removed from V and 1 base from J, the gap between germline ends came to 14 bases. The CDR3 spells CASKGTVLSYEQYF. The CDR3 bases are TGCGCCAGCAAGGGGACGGTTCTATCCTACGAGCAGTACTTC.

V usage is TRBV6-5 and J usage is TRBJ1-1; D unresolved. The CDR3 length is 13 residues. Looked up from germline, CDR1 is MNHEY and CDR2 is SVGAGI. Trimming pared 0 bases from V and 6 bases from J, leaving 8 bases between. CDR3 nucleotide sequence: TGTGCCAGCAGTTACTCGCCTTTTGCTGAAGCTTTCTTT. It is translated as CASSYSPFAEAFF.

The CDR3 region is CASSWDWSSSYEQYF. CDR3 nucleotide sequence: TGTGCCAGCAGCTGGGACTGGAGTAGCTCCTACGAGCAGTACTTC. The chain links TRBV5-4 to TRBJ2-7; TRBD2 is a possible D gene (6 bases). The ends were cut back, 3 bases at V and 0 bases at J, with 13 bases in the middle. Per germline, CDR1 SGHNT and CDR2 YYREEE (reference sequence). The CDR3 covers 15 residues.

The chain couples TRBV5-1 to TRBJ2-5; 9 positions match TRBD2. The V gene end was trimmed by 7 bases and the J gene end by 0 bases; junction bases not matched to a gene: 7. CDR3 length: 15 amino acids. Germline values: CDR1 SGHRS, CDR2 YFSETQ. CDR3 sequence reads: CASRISGRDQETQYF. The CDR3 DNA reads TGCGCCAGCCGAATTAGCGGGAGAGACCAAGAGACCCAGTACTTC.

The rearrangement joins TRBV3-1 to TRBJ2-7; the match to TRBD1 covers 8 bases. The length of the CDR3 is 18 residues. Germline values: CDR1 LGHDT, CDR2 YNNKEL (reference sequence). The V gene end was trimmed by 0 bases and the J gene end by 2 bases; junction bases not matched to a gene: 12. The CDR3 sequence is CASSQDWTWTGRPYEQYF. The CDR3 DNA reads TGTGCCAGCAGCCAAGATTGGACATGGACAGGGAGACCCTACGAGCAGTACTTC.

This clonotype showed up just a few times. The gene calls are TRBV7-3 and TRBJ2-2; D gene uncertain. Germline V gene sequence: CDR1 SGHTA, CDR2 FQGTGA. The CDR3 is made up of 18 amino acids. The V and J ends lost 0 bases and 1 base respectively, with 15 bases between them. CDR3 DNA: TGTGCCAGCAGCTTAACCCGAGGCGGCGGCTTGAACACCGGGGAGCTGTTTTTT. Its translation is CASSLTRGGGLNTGELFF.

The CDR3 is CASSVAGLASYEQYF. CDR3 DNA sequence: TGTGCCAGCAGCGTAGCTGGACTAGCCTCCTACGAGCAGTACTTC. The V and J genes are TRBV9 and TRBJ2-7; TRBD2 matches 8 bases. CDR1 SGDLS and CDR2 YYNGEE come from the germline V gene. This CDR3 is built from 15 residues. V gave up 0 bases and J gave up 0 bases; unmatched junction bases: 2.

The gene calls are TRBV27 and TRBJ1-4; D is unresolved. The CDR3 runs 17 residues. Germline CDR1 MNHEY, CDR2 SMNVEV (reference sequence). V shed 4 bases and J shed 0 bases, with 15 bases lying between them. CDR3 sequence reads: CASSSWDYGTTNEKLFF. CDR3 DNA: TGTGCCAGCAGTTCATGGGATTACGGGACAACTAATGAAAAACTGTTTTTT.

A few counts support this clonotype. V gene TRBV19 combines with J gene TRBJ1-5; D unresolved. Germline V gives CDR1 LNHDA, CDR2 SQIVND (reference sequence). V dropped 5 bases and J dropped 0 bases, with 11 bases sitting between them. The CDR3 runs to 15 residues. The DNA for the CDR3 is TGTGCCAGTAGTCCATCAAGGTCTAGCAATCAGCCCCAGCATTTT. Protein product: CASSPSRSSNQPQHF.

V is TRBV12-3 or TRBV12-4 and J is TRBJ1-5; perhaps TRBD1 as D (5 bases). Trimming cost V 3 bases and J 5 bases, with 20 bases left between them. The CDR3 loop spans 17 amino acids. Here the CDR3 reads CASSFARVHVGDQPQHF. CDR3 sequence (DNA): TGTGCCAGCAGTTTTGCACGGGTCCACGTAGGGGATCAGCCCCAGCATTTT.

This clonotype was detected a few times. CDR3 sequence reads: CASSFRRGGDQPQHF. The CDR3 region has the DNA TGTGCCAGCAGTTTTCGCAGGGGTGGGGATCAGCCCCAGCATTTT. The rearrangement uses TRBV12-3 or TRBV12-4 and TRBJ1-5, with D perhaps matching TRBD1 (6 bases). V lost 3 bases, J lost 5 bases, and 14 bases lay in between. The CDR3 covers 15 residues.

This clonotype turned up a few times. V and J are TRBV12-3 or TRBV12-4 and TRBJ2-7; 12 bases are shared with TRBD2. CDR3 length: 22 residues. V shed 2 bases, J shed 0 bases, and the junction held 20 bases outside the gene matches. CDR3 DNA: TGTGCCAGCAGTTTACGGGGTTACCCTAGCGGGAGGGCCGATTTAAACTCCTACGAGCAGTACTTC. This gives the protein CASSLRGYPSGRADLNSYEQYF.

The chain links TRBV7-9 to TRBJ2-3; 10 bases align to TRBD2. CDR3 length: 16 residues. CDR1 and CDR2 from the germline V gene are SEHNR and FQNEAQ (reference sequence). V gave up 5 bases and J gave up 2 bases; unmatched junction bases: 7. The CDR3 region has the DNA TGTGCCAGCAGCCCTGGACTAGCGGATTACACAGATACGCAGTATTTT. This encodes CASSPGLADYTDTQYF.

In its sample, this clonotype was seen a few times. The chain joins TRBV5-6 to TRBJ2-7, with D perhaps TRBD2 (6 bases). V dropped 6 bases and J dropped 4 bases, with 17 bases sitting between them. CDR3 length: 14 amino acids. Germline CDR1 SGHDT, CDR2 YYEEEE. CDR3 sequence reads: CASTPGRGAYEQYF. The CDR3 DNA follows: TGTGCCAGCACCCCAGGGCGGGGCGCTTACGAGCAGTACTTC.